A selection of T cell receptor beta chains follows, all from one sample in a study of shared clonotypes between healthy human individuals. Produced via immunoSEQ multiplex PCR; TCRdb's table is partial and in-frame only. The sample gives around 2,000,000 clones, approximately 95% of which show up once; 0.13% is in the top ten. Sample: naive CD4+ T cells sorted from blood. The source of these receptors is a man younger than 30 in good health. Each CDR3 is given with its conserved first and last residue. D genes are given only for firm matches. Only part of the rows carry a size: once, few, many, or a class if the clone is expanded.

v_call	clone_size	j_call	d_call	cdr3_nt	cdr3_aa
TRBV5-1	-	TRBJ1-2	-	TGCGCCAGCAGCTTGGTAGGGGATACTAACTATGGCTACACCTTC	CASSLVGDTNYGYTF
TRBV9	-	TRBJ1-5	-	TGTGCCAGCAGCGTTGGGACGGGCGTTAGCAATCAGCCCCAGCATTTT	CASSVGTGVSNQPQHF
TRBV6-5	-	TRBJ2-7	-	TGTGCCAGCAGTTATAGGCGGGTATCCTACGAGCAGTACTTC	CASSYRRVSYEQYF
TRBV6-5	-	TRBJ2-7	TRBD2	TGTGCCAGCATGGGTGCTAGCGGGATTTACGAGCAGTACTTC	CASMGASGIYEQYF
TRBV2	-	TRBJ1-2	TRBD1	TGTGCCAGCAGGGACAGGGCGAACTATGGCTACACCTTC	CASRDRANYGYTF
TRBV11-2	once	TRBJ2-2	-	TGTGCCAGCAGCTTAGAATTGGCGGGCGGCCTCCGGGGGCTGTTTTTT	CASSLELAGGLRGLFF
TRBV7-9	once	TRBJ2-3	TRBD1	TGTGCCAGCAGCTTAGCACAGGGGAGCACAGATACGCAGTATTTT	CASSLAQGSTDTQYF
TRBV28	-	TRBJ2-5	-	TGTGCCAGCATATCCTTGTCCGCGGGGACCCAGTACTTC	CASISLSAGTQYF
TRBV6-5	-	TRBJ2-7	-	TGTGCCAGCAGCCGGGGCGGAGGACCAGGGGAGCAGTACTTC	CASSRGGGPGEQYF
TRBV9	-	TRBJ2-1	-	TGTGCCAGCAGCCCCCGGACTGTCTACAATGAGCAGTTCTTC	CASSPRTVYNEQFF
TRBV6-5	-	TRBJ2-7	-	TGTGCCAGCAAAGCTAGGACCTTCTTGGGCGAGCAGTACTTC	CASKARTFLGEQYF
TRBV6-5	-	TRBJ2-1	TRBD2	TGTGCCAGCAGTTTAACTCGGACTAGTAACAATGAGCAGTTCTTC	CASSLTRTSNNEQFF
TRBV6-6	-	TRBJ1-4	-	TGTGCCAGCAGCCCGAATAATGAAAAACTGTTTTTT	CASSPNNEKLFF
TRBV28	-	TRBJ1-2	-	TGTGCTTCAGGAACACTTCGAAATAACTATGGCTACACCTTC	CASGTLRNNYGYTF
TRBV7-9	-	TRBJ2-1	TRBD2	TGTGCCAGCAGCTTAGTTAGCGGGCTCTCCTACAATGAGCAGTTCTTC	CASSLVSGLSYNEQFF
TRBV29-1	-	TRBJ1-1	TRBD1	TGCAGCGCCGGACAGGTGAACACTGAAGCTTTCTTT	CSAGQVNTEAFF
TRBV7-2	-	TRBJ1-2	TRBD1	TGTGCCAGCAGCCGGAGGGGGCTTAATGGCTACACCTTC	CASSRRGLNGYTF
TRBV30	-	TRBJ1-3	-	TGTGCCTGGTCGGACTCTGGAAACACCATATATTTT	CAWSDSGNTIYF
TRBV7-2	-	TRBJ2-5	TRBD2	TGTGCCAGCAGCTTAAGTTATAGTAGCGGGAGTGGAGAGACCCAGTACTTC	CASSLSYSSGSGETQYF
TRBV9	-	TRBJ2-1	TRBD2	TGTGCCAGCAGCGTAGGAGCGGGGGCCTACAATGAGCAGTTCTTC	CASSVGAGAYNEQFF
TRBV7-2	-	TRBJ2-5	-	TGTGCCAGCAGCTCTGGAACTAGTGCAGAGACCCAGTACTTC	CASSSGTSAETQYF
TRBV30	-	TRBJ2-1	TRBD2	TGTGCCTGGAGTGGACTAGCGGGAGGCCAAAATGAGCAGTTCTTC	CAWSGLAGGQNEQFF
TRBV6-5	-	TRBJ2-7	-	TGTGCCAGCAGTTACTCGATACAGGGCGGCTACGAGCAGTACTTC	CASSYSIQGGYEQYF
TRBV6-5	-	TRBJ2-1	-	TGTGCCAGCAGTGCCGGGAGCTACAATGAGCAGTTCTTC	CASSAGSYNEQFF
TRBV7-9	-	TRBJ2-3	TRBD2	TGTGCCAGCAGCCTCGGGACTACGACAGATACGCAGTATTTT	CASSLGTTTDTQYF
TRBV6-4	-	TRBJ2-3	-	TGTGCCAGCAGTCCCTCGGGTAGCACAGATACGCAGTATTTT	CASSPSGSTDTQYF
TRBV10-3	once	TRBJ1-5	-	TGTGCCATCAGTGGGGGACCGCAGGGCAATCAGCCCCAGCATTTT	CAISGGPQGNQPQHF
TRBV11-2	once	TRBJ2-1	TRBD2	TGTGCCAGCAGCTTAGTGATAGCGGGCAATGAGCAGTTCTTC	CASSLVIAGNEQFF
TRBV6-4	-	TRBJ2-3	TRBD1	TGTGCCAGCAGTGAAGCAGGGGGCGCTCATACGCAGTATTTT	CASSEAGGAHTQYF
TRBV9	-	TRBJ2-7	-	TGTGCCAGCAGCGTAGGGACATTCTCCTACGAGCAGTACTTC	CASSVGTFSYEQYF
TRBV29-1	-	TRBJ2-1	-	TGCAGCGTGTCCAAACGGGATGAGCAGTTCTTC	CSVSKRDEQFF